This T cell receptor (beta chain) was retrieved from a study of blood T cell repertoires in COVID-19. Data came from immunoSEQ multiplex PCR; TCRdb stores just in-frame clones and leaves some out. The sample consists of fewer than 650,000 clones, about 88% of them appearing once. Germline CDR1 is SNHLY and CDR2 is FYNNEI. This CDR3 is built from 13 residues. The V end lost 3 bases, the J end lost 4 bases, and 7 bases lay between the germline ends. What was sequenced was peripheral blood. The gene calls are TRBV2 and TRBJ1-3, with D unclear. The TCR sequence derives from a woman between 45 and 60 years old with COVID-19, enrolled during active disease. The DNA of the CDR3 is TGTGCCAGCAGTGAGTGGCAGGGAAACACCATATATTTT. This encodes CASSEWQGNTIYF.